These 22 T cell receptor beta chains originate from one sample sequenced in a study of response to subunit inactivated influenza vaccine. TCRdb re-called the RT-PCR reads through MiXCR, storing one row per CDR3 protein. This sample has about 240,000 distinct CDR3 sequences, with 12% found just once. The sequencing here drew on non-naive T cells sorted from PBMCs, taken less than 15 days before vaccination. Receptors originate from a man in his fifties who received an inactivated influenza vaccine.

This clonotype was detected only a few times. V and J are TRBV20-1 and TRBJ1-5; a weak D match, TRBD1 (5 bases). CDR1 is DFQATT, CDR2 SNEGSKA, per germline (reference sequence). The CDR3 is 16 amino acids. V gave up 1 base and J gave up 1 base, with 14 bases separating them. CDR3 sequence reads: CSARGPRAVSNQPQHF. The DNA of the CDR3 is TGCAGTGCTAGAGGTCCCAGGGCGGTGAGCAATCAGCCCCAGCATTTT.

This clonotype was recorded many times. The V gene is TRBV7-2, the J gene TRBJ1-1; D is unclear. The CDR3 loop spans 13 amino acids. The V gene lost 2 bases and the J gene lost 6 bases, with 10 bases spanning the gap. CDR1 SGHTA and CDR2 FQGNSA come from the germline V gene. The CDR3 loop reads CASSLNDISEAFF. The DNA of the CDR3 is TGTGCCAGCAGCTTAAACGATATTTCTGAAGCTTTCTTT.

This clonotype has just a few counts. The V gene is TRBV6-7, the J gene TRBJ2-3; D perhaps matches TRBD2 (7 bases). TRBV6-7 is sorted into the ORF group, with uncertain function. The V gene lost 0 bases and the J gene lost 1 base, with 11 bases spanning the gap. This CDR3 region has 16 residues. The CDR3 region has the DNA TGTGCCAGCAGTTACTCCAGGGAGGGGGGCACAGATACGCAGTATTTT. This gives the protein CASSYSREGGTDTQYF.

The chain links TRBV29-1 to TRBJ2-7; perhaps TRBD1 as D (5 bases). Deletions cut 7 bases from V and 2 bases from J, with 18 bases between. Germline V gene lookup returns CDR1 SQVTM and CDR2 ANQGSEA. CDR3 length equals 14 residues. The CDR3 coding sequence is TGCAGCGCCATGACAGACGGCCCGGCCTACGAGCAGTACTTC. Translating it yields CSAMTDGPAYEQYF.

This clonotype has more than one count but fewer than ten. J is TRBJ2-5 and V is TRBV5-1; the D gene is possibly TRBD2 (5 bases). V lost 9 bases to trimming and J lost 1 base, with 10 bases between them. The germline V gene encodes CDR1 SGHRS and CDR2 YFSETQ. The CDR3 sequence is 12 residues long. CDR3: CATRGLQETQYF. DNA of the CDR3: TGCGCCACCCGGGGTCTCCAAGAGACCCAGTACTTC.

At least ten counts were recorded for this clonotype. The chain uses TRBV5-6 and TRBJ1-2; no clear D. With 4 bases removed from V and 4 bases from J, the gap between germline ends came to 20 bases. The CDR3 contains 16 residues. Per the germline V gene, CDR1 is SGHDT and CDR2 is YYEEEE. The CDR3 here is CASSVAGVQNLYGYTF. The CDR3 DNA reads TGTGCCAGCAGCGTCGCCGGGGTCCAAAATCTCTATGGCTACACCTTC.

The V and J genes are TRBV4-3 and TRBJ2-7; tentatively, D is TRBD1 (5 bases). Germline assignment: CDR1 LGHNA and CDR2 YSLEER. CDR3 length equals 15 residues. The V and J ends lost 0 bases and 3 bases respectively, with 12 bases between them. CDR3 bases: TGCGCCAGCAGCCAAGATGCCCAGGGTGACTACGAGCAGTACTTC. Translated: CASSQDAQGDYEQYF.

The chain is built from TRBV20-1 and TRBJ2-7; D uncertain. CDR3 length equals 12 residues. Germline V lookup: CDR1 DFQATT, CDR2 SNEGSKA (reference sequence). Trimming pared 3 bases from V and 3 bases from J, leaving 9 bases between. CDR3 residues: CSASDGNYEQYF. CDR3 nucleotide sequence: TGCAGTGCTAGTGACGGCAACTACGAGCAGTACTTC.

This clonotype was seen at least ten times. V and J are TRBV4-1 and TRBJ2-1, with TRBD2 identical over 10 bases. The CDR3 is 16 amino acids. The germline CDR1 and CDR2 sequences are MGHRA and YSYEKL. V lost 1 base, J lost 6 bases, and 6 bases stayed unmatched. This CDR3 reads CASSQAPGLAINEQFF. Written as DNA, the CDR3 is TGCGCCAGCAGCCAAGCTCCGGGACTAGCGATCAATGAGCAGTTCTTC.

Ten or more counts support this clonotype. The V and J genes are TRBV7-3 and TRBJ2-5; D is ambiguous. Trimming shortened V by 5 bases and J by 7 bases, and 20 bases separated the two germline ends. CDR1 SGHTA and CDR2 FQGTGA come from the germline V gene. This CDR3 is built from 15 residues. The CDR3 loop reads CASSPQARPEGTQYF. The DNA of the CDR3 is TGTGCCAGCAGCCCCCAGGCCCGACCCGAAGGGACCCAGTACTTC.

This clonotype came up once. The CDR3 loop is CASSRPGFNEKLFF. The DNA for the CDR3 is TGTGCCAGCAGCCGTCCAGGGTTTAATGAAAAACTGTTTTTT. The rearrangement joins TRBV7-2 to TRBJ1-4; perhaps TRBD1 as D (5 bases). Germline CDR1 and CDR2: SGHTA and FQGNSA. Between the trimmed V and J ends, which lost 5 bases and 4 bases, there was a span of 11 bases. The CDR3 has 14 residues.

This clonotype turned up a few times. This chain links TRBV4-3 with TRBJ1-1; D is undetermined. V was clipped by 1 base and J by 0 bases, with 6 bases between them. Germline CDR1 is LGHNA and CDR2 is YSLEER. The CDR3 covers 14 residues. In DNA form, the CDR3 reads TGCGCCAGCAGCCAAGGCAGGCTGAACACTGAAGCTTTCTTT. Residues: CASSQGRLNTEAFF.

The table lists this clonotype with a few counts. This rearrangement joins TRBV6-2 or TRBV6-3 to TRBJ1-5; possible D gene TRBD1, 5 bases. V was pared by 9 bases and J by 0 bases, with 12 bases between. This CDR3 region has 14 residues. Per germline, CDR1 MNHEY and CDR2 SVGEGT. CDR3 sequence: CASETVDSNQPQHF. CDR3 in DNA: TGTGCCAGTGAGACAGTCGATAGCAATCAGCCCCAGCATTTT.

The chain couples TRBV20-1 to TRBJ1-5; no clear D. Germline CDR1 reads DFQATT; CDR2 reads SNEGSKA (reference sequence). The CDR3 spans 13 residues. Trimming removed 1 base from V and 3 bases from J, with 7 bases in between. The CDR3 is CSARGQDNQPQHF. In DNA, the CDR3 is TGCAGTGCTAGAGGACAAGACAATCAGCCCCAGCATTTT.

The CDR3: CASRRGYGEQFF. In DNA, the CDR3 is TGTGCCAGCAGACGGGGCTACGGTGAGCAGTTCTTC. The V gene is TRBV3-1, the J gene TRBJ2-1; either TRBD1 or TRBD2 may fit D (5 bases each). Trimming stripped 6 bases from V and 9 bases from J, with 12 bases between. CDR1 is LGHDT, CDR2 YNNKEL, per germline (reference sequence). The CDR3 sequence is 12 residues long.

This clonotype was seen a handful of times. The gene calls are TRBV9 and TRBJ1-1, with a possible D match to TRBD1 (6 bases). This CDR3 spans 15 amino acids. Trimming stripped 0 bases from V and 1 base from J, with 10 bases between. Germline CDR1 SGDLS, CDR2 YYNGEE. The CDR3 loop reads CASSVGGRRNTEAFF. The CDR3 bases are TGTGCCAGCAGCGTAGGGGGGCGGCGGAACACTGAAGCTTTCTTT.

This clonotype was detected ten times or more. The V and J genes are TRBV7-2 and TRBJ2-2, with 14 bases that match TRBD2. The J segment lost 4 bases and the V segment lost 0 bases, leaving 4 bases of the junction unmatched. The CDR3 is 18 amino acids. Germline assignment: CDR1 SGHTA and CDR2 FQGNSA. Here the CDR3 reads CASSLAVGLAGGTGELFF. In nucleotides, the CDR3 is TGTGCCAGCAGCTTAGCAGTAGGACTAGCGGGAGGCACCGGGGAGCTGTTTTTT.

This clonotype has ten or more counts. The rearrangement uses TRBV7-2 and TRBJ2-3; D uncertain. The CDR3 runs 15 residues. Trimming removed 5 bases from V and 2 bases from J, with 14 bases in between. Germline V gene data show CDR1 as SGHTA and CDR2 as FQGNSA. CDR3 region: CASSAVGHVTDTQYF. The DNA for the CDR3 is TGTGCCAGCAGCGCAGTGGGCCATGTCACAGATACGCAGTATTTT. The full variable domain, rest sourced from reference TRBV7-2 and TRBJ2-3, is GAGVSQSPSNKVTEKGKDVELRCDPISGHTALYWYRQSLGQGLEFLIYFQGNSAPDKSGLPSDRFSAERTGGSVSTLTIQRTQQEDSAVYLCASSAVGHVTDTQYFGPGTRLTVL.

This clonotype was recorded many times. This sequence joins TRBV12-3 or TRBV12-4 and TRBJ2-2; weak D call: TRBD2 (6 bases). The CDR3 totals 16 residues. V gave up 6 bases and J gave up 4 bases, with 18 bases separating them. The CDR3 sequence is CASRPDWRDTTGELFF. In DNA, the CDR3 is TGTGCCAGCAGACCCGACTGGCGGGATACCACCGGGGAGCTGTTTTTT.

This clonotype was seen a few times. This chain's CDR3 is CASSQGVNTGELFF. CDR3 DNA sequence: TGTGCCAGCAGCCAAGGCGTGAACACCGGGGAGCTGTTTTTT. J is TRBJ2-2 and V is TRBV6-1, with D unclear. Germline-derived CDR1 and CDR2 are MNHNS and SASEGT. Trimming removed 6 bases from V and 1 base from J, with 9 bases in between. The CDR3 length is 14 residues.

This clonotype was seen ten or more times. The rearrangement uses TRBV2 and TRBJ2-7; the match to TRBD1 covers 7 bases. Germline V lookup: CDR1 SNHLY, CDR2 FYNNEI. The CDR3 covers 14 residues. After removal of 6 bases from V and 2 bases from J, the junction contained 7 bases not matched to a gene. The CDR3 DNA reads TGTGCCAGCAGGGCCGGGACAGAAACCTACGAGCAGTACTTC. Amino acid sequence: CASRAGTETYEQYF.

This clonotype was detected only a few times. The CDR3 coding sequence is TGTGCCAGCAGTACGCAGGGGGGAGGAGATACGCAGTATTTT. Its protein is CASSTQGGGDTQYF. This chain connects TRBV12-3 or TRBV12-4 to TRBJ2-3; possibly TRBD1 for D (7 bases). V lost 5 bases and J lost 5, with 14 bases in between. The CDR3 sequence is 14 residues long.